The 5 T cell receptor beta chains below were found in one sample sequenced in a study of CD8+ T cells in alopecia areata. Sequencing relied on a cDNA template that was reverse transcribed from extracted RNA. Clones were read by immunoSEQ multiplex PCR, and TCRdb kept only the in-frame ones, dropping some. The sample gives 130,000 to 150,000 clones, roughly 46% of which show up once; 0.8% to 1% is in the top ten. The sequencing here drew on CD4+ T cells sorted from blood, taken at week 0. Receptors originate from a human donor with alopecia areata.

This chain joins TRBV4-1 and TRBJ2-7; tentatively, D is TRBD2 (5 bases). Germline-derived CDR1 and CDR2 are MGHRA and YSYEKL. V lost 1 base and J 0 bases, leaving 13 bases between the germline ends. The CDR3 has 16 amino acids. The CDR3 DNA is TGCGCCAGCAGCCAAGGGGCGGGCCGTAGCTCCTACGAGCAGTACTTC. Its protein product is CASSQGAGRSSYEQYF.

The chain recombines TRBV29-1 with TRBJ2-3; D ambiguous. Germline V gene lookup returns CDR1 SQVTM and CDR2 ANQGSEA. Trimming cost V 7 bases and J 4 bases, with 9 bases left between them. This CDR3 is 11 amino acids long. The CDR3 sequence: CSATKADTQYF. CDR3 nucleotide sequence: TGCAGCGCAACAAAAGCAGATACGCAGTATTTT.

V is TRBV29-1 and J is TRBJ1-5; D is unclear. CDR3 length: 13 residues. In germline, CDR1 is SQVTM, CDR2 ANQGSEA. The V gene lost 6 bases and the J gene lost 5 bases, with 14 bases spanning the gap. CDR3 in DNA: TGCAGCGTGGTACATGGGATTGATCAGCCCCAGCATTTT. Amino acids: CSVVHGIDQPQHF.

The chain recombines TRBV5-1 with TRBJ1-2; D is uncertain. Germline CDR1 and CDR2: SGHRS and YFSETQ. Trimming removed 5 bases at V and 0 bases at J, with 8 bases between. The CDR3 contains 13 residues. The CDR3 DNA reads as TGCGCCAGCAGGCCAGAGCCTAACTATGGCTACACCTTC. Translation: CASRPEPNYGYTF.

V and J are TRBV30 and TRBJ2-7; the D gene is possibly TRBD2 (6 bases). Germline V gene lookup returns CDR1 GTSNPN and CDR2 SVGIG (reference sequence). The CDR3 has 11 amino acids. V dropped 3 bases and J dropped 6 bases, with 9 bases sitting between them. CDR3 coding DNA: TGTGCCTGGAGCCTGGGAGGCGAGCAGTACTTC. As protein: CAWSLGGEQYF.